This T cell receptor (beta chain) was recorded in a study of radiotherapy plus CTLA-4 blockade in lung cancer (dated by TCRdb to 2016 to 2019). Study-level background: Objective responses occurred in around 19% of enrolled patients, and around 29% achieved disease control. Overall results and qualifications from the work: The strongest predictors of response were reported to be early dynamic shifts in blood T cell clones along with a rise in serum interferon-beta following radiation. After treatment with radiotherapy and ipilimumab, TCR clones that originated in tumors expanded in peripheral blood.

Focal radiation therapy combined with CTLA-4 blockade (ipilimumab) was tested in patients with chemo-refractory metastatic non-small-cell lung cancer. As to this clone: Its antigen target is currently unknown. No clone much larger than this one lies a single base away; base qualities are absent.

Here V drops 5 bases and J drops 9 bases, and the junction holds 8 bases not matched to any gene. CDR1 SGHTA and CDR2 FQGNSA were looked up in the germline V gene. Its CDR3 holds 15 amino acids, cysteine through phenylalanine. CDR3 DNA only is kept here, 45 bases in frame from base 1. Preparation of the library involved the immunoSEQ multiplex PCR assay. TCRdb limited this immuneACCESS table to in-frame rearrangements with V and J called. A share of clones is missing; checked studies link under half to unresolved V genes, and the rest is unexplained. Counted in this sample were about 25,000 clones; roughly 73% of them appeared once. In total, the top ten clones hold approximately 3.5% of the sample.

The origin of this receptor is a human donor with non-small cell lung cancer who had stable disease on radiotherapy plus ipilimumab. This receptor chain uses TRBV7-2 and TRBJ2-1; 12 bases in the junction line up with TRBD2. The sample was peripheral blood, taken from a patient treated with radiotherapy plus ipilimumab. In nucleotides, the sequence is TGTGCCAGCAGCCCCTGGACTAGCGGGAAGGGTGAGCAGTTCTTC. It encodes CASSPWTSGKGEQFF.